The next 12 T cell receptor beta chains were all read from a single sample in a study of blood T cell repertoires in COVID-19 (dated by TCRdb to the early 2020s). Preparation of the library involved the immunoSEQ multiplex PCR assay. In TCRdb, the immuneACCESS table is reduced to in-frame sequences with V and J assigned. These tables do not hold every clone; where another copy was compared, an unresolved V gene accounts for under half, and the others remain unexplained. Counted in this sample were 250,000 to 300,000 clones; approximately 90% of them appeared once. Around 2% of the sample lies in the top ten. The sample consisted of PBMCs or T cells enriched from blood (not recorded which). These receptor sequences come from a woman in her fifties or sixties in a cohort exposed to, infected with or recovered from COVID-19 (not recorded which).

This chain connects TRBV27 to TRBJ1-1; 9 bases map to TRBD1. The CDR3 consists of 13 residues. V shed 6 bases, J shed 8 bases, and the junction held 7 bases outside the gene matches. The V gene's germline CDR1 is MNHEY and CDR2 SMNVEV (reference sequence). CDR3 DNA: TGTGCCAGCAGCCAGGGGACAGGGCCCGAAGCTTTCTTT. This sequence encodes CASSQGTGPEAFF.

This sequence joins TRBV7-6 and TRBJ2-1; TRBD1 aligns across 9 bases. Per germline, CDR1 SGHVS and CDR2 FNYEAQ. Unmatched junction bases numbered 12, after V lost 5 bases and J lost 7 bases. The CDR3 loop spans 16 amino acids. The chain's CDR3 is CASSRKEGTGRNEQFF. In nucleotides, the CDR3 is TGTGCCAGCAGCCGCAAAGAGGGGACAGGGAGGAATGAGCAGTTCTTC.

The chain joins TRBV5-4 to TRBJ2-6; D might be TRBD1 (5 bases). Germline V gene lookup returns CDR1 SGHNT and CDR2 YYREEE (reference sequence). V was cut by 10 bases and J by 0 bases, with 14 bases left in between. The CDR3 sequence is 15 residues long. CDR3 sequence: CAGSTGHSGANVLTF. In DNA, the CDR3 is TGTGCCGGATCGACTGGACACTCTGGGGCCAACGTCCTGACTTTC.

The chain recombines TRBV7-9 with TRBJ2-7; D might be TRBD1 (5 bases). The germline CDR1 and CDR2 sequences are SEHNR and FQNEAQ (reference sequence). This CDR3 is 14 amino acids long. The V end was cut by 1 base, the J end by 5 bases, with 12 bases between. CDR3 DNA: TGTGCCAGCAGCTTAGTTGCAGGGTCCCACGAGCAGTACTTC. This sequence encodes CASSLVAGSHEQYF.

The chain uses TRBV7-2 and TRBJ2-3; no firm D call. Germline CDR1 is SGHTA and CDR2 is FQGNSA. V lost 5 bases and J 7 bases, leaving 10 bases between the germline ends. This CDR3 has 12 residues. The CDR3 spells CASSLLVNTQYF. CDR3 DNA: TGTGCCAGCAGCCTGCTAGTGAATACGCAGTATTTT. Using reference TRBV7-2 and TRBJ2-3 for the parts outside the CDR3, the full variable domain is GAGVSQSPSNKVTEKGKDVELRCDPISGHTALYWYRQSLGQGLEFLIYFQGNSAPDKSGLPSDRFSAERTGGSVSTLTIQRTQQEDSAVYLCASSLLVNTQYFGPGTRLTVL.

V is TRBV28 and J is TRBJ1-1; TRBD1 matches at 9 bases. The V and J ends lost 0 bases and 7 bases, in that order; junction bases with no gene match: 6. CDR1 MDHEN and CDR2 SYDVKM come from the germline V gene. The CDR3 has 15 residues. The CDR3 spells CASSLWGGQGHEAFF. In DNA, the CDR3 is TGTGCCAGCAGTTTATGGGGGGGACAGGGCCATGAAGCTTTCTTT.

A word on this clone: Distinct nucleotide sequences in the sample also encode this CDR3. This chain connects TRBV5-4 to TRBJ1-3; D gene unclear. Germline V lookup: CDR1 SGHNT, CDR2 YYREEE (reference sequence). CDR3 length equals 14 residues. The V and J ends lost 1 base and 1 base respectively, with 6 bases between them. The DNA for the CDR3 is TGTGCCAGCAGCTTGAGAGGGTCTGGAAACACCATATATTTT. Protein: CASSLRGSGNTIYF.

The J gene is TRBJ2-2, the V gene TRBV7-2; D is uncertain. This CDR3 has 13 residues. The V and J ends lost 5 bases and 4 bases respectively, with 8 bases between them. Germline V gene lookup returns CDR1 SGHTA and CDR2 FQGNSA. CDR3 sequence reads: CASSLVLTGELFF. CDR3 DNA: TGTGCCAGCAGCCTAGTACTCACCGGGGAGCTGTTTTTT. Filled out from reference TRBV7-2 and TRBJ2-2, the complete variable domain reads GAGVSQSPSNKVTEKGKDVELRCDPISGHTALYWYRQSLGQGLEFLIYFQGNSAPDKSGLPSDRFSAERTGGSVSTLTIQRTQQEDSAVYLCASSLVLTGELFFGEGSRLTVL.

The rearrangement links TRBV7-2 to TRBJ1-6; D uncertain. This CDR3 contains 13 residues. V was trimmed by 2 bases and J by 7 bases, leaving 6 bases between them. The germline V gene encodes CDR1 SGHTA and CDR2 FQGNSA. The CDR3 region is CASSLSRNSPLHF. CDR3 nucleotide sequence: TGTGCCAGCAGCTTATCCCGGAATTCACCCCTCCACTTT.

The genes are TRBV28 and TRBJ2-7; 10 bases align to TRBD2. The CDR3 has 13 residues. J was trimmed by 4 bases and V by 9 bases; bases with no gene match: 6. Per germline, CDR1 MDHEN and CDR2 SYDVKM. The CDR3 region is CASIPSGSYEQYF. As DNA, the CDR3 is TGTGCCAGTATTCCTAGCGGGAGTTACGAGCAGTACTTC.

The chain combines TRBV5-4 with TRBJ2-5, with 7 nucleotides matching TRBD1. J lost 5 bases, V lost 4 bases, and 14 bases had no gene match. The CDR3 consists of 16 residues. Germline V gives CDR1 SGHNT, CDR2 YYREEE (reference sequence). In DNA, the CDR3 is TGTGCCAGCAGCCTCGCTCGACAGGGTAGATCGGAGACCCAGTACTTC. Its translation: CASSLARQGRSETQYF.

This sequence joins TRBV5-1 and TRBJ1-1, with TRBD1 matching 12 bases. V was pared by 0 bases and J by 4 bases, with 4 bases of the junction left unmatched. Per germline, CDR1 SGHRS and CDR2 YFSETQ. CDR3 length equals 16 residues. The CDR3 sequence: CASSLGGQGAPTEAFF. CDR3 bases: TGCGCCAGCAGCTTGGGGGGACAGGGGGCGCCCACTGAAGCTTTCTTT.